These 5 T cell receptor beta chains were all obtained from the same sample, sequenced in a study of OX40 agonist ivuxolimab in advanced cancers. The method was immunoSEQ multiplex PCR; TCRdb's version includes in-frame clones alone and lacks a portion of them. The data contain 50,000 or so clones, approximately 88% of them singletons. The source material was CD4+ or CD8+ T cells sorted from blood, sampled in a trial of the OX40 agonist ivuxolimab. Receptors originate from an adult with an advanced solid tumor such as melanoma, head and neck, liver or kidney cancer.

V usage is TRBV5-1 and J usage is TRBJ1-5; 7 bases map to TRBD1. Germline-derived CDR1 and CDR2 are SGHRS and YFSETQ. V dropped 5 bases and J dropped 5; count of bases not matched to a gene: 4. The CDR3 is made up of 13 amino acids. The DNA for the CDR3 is TGCGCCAGCAGATTAGACAGGGATCAGCCCCAGCATTTT. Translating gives CASRLDRDQPQHF.

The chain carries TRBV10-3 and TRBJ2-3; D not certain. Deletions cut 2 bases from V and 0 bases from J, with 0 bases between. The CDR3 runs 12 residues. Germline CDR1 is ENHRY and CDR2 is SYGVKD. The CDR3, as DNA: TGTGCCATCAGTGAGAGCACAGATACGCAGTATTTT. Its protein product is CAISESTDTQYF.

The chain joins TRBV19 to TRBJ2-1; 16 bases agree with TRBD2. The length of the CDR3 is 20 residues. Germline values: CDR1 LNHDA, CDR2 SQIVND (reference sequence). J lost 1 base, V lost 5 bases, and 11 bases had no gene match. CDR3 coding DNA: TGTGCCAGTAGTTTGCGCGCCGGGACTAGCGGGAGGGGGTCCTACAATGAGCAGTTCTTC. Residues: CASSLRAGTSGRGSYNEQFF.

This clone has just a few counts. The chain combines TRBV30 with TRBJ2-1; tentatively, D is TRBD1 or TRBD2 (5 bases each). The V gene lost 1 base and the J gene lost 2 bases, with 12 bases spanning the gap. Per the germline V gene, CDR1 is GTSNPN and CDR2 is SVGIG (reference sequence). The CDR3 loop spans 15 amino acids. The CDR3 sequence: CAWSAGAFTYNEQFF. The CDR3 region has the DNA TGTGCCTGGAGTGCCGGGGCCTTCACCTACAATGAGCAGTTCTTC.

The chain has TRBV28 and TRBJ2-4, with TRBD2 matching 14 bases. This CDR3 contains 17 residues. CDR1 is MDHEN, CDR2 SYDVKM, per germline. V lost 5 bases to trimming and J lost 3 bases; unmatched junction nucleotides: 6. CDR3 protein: CASSRTSGRQDKNIQYF. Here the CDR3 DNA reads TGTGCCAGCAGTCGGACTAGCGGGAGGCAGGACAAAAACATTCAGTACTTC.